Listed below are T cell receptor beta chains from one sample, sequenced in a study of CD8 T cells in ankylosing spondylitis. Each CDR3 protein gets one entry after TCRdb re-called the 5' RACE reads with MiXCR. The table shows around 390,000 distinct CDR3 sequences, with 20% to 25% occurring only once. Sequences were obtained from blood, either unsorted or a sorted T cell fraction (not recorded which). The origin of the receptors is a male donor with ankylosing spondylitis. The CDR3 runs from the conserved cysteine through the conserved F or W. D genes are given only for firm matches. Size values are once, few and many counts, or a class for expanded clones, and some rows have none.

v_gene	j_gene	d_gene	abundance	CDR3nt	CDR3aa
TRBV7-7	TRBJ2-1	TRBD1	few	TGTGCCAGCAGCCCCAGACAGGGGCTTTTTGGTGAGCAGTTCTTC	CASSPRQGLFGEQFF
TRBV9	TRBJ2-7	TRBD2	few	TGTGCCAGCAGCGTCGGAGCGGGAGGGACTTCCTACGAGCAGTACTTC	CASSVGAGGTSYEQYF
TRBV6-2/TRBV6-3	TRBJ2-4	TRBD1	few	TGTGCCAGCAGCCCCACCCCGGGACAGGGTGGTATTCTAGCCAAAAACATTCAGTACTTC	CASSPTPGQGGILAKNIQYF
TRBV7-2	TRBJ2-1	NA	NA	TGTGCCAGCAGCTTAGAGTCGGGAGATAATGAGCAGTTCTTC	CASSLESGDNEQFF
TRBV5-1	TRBJ2-2	NA	few	TGCGCCAGCAGTGAAAGGGGGTCTGACACCGGGGAGCTGTTTTTT	CASSERGSDTGELFF
TRBV5-1	TRBJ2-1	TRBD1	NA	TGCGCCAGCAGCTTGGGACAGGGAGTAAATGAGCAGTTCTTC	CASSLGQGVNEQFF
TRBV20-1	TRBJ1-3	NA	few	TGCAGTGCTAGAGATCTCACAGGCTCTGGAAACACCATATATTTT	CSARDLTGSGNTIYF
TRBV7-7	TRBJ2-1	TRBD2	NA	TGTGCTAGCAGTCGAGGGCGGGAGACCTTCAATGAGCAGTTCTTC	CASSRGRETFNEQFF
TRBV7-9	TRBJ2-2	NA	many	TGTGCCAGCAGCTTCCGCACAACGAACACCGGGGAGCTGTTTTTT	CASSFRTTNTGELFF
TRBV4-1	TRBJ1-2	NA	many	TGCGCCAGCAGCCAAGACCCCCTCCGCAGTCCCTATGGCTACACCTTC	CASSQDPLRSPYGYTF
TRBV24-1	TRBJ2-5	TRBD1	NA	TGTGCCACCAGTGATTTGGGACAGGCCGTCGGGGAGACCCAGTACTTC	CATSDLGQAVGETQYF
TRBV28	TRBJ1-5	NA	NA	TGTGCCAGCAGTTTCCGGGACCCAGGCAGGCCCCAGCATTTT	CASSFRDPGRPQHF
TRBV6-2/TRBV6-3	TRBJ1-4	NA	few	TGTGCCAGCAGACTACAGGGACGAGGTAATGAAAAACTGTTTTTT	CASRLQGRGNEKLFF
TRBV7-3	TRBJ2-6	NA	few	TGTGCCAGCAGCTTAATAGGCGGACTTAGAAGCTCTGGGGCCAACGTCCTGACTTTC	CASSLIGGLRSSGANVLTF
TRBV29-1	TRBJ1-1	NA	NA	TGCAGCGTTGTGGTGGGGCAGGGCACTGAAGCTTTCTTT	CSVVVGQGTEAFF
TRBV12-3/TRBV12-4	TRBJ2-1	TRBD2	NA	TGTGCCAGCAGTTTATTGGGGGGGAATGAGCAGTTCTTC	CASSLLGGNEQFF
TRBV11-3	TRBJ2-3	NA	NA	TGTGCCAGCAGCTTAGTTGGGGCATCAGATACGCAGTATTTT	CASSLVGASDTQYF